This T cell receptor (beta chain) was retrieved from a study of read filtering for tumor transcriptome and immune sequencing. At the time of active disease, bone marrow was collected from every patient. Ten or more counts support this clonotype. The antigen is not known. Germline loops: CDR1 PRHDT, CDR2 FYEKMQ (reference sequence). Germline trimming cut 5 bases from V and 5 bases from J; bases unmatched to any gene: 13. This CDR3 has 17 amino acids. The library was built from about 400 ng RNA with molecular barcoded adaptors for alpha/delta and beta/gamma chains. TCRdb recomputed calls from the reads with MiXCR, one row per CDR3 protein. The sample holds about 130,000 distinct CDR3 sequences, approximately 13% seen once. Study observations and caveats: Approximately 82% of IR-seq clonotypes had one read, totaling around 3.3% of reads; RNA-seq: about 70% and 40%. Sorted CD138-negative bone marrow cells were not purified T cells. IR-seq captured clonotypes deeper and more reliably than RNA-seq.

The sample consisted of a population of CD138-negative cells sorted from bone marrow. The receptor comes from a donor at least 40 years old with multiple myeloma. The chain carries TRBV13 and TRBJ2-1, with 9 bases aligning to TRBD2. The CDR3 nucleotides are TGTGCCAGCAGCACCAGACTAGCGGACTATACCCACAATGAGCAGTTCTTC. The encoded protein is CASSTRLADYTHNEQFF.